This TCR beta chain was recovered during a study of blood T cells in healthy people across ages. Primers used in a second PCR of about 6 to 11 cycles were a sample-barcoded 5' primer and a J-beta primer mix. Researchers report that each sample yielded at least 2.5 million CDR3-containing paired-end reads. TCRdb itself ran the 5' RACE reads through MiXCR, one entry per CDR3 protein. The table includes over 500,000 distinct CDR3 sequences, roughly half detected once. There are 13 residues in the CDR3. Germline V lookup: CDR1 SQVTM, CDR2 ANQGSEA. This clonotype was recorded at least ten times. The receptor comes from an elderly woman in good health. The sequenced sample consisted of blood. J is TRBJ2-7 and V is TRBV29-1, with 11 bases identical to TRBD2. The J call may be mistaken, given a closer DNA end match to TRBJ2-5. This chain's CDR3 is CSVDTSGGWTQYF. In DNA form, the CDR3 reads TGCAGCGTTGACACTAGCGGGGGATGGACCCAGTACTTC.